This TCR beta chain is from a study of blood T cell repertoires in COVID-19. Study-level background: The samples span acute and convalescent COVID-19 from the United States, Italy and Spain. In each case, the material was cDNA or gDNA derived from T cells, B-cell-depleted T cells, or PBMCs.

With V trimmed by 0 bases and J by 7 bases, 16 bases remained unmatched. Germline CDR1 is SGDLS and CDR2 is YYNGEE. This CDR3 comprises 18 residues. In the original workflow: Quantification of nucleated cells was approximated via reference gene primer amplification. The protocol was immunoSEQ multiplex PCR, while the TCRdb copy is restricted to in-frame clones and leaves out a portion. V and J calls and clone size are those listed in that table; D and trimming were worked out from the DNA. The sample carries about 87,000 clones, approximately 83% recorded once. Material: peripheral blood. The sequence was obtained from a woman aged 70-85 years with acute or convalescent COVID-19. The V gene is TRBV9, the J gene TRBJ2-7, with 10 bases aligning to TRBD1. CDR3 amino acids: CASSVEGRGQGYRLEQYF. CDR3 sequence (DNA): TGTGCCAGCAGCGTAGAAGGCAGGGGACAGGGGTATCGTCTAGAGCAGTACTTC.